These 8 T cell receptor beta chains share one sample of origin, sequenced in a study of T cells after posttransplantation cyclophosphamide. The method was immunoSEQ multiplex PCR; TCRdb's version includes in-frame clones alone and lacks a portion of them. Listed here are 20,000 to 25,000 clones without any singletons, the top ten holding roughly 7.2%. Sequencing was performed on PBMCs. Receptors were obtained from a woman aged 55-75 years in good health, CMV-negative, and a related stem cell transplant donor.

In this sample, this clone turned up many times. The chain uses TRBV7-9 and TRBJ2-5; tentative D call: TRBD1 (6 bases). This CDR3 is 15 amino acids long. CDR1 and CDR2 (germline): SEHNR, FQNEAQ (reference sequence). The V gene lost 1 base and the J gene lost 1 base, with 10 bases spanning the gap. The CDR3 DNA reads TGTGCCAGCAGCTTAGAACAGGGTTCCCAAGAGACCCAGTACTTC. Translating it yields CASSLEQGSQETQYF.

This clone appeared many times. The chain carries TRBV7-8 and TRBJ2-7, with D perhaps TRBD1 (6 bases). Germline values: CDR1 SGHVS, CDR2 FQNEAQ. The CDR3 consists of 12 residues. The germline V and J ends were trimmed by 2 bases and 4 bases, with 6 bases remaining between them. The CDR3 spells CASSLQGYEQYV. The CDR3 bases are TGTGCCAGCAGCTTACAGGGGTACGAGCAGTACGTC.

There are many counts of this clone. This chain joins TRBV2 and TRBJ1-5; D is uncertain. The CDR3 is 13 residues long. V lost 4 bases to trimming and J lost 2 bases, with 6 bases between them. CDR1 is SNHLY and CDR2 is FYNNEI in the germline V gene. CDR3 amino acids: CASSGGGNQPQHF. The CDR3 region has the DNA TGTGCCAGCAGTGGGGGAGGCAATCAGCCCCAGCATTTT.

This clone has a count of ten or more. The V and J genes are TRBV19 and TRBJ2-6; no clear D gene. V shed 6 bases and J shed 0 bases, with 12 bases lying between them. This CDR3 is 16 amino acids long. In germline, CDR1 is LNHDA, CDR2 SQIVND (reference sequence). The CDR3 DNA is TGTGCCAGTAGCCTCGGTGATCCCTCTGGGGCCAACGTCCTGACTTTC. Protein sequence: CASSLGDPSGANVLTF. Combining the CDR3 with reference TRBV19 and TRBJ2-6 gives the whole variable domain DGGITQSPKYLFRKEGQNVTLSCEQNLNHDAMYWYRQDPGQGLRLIYYSQIVNDFQKGDIAEGYSVSREKKESFPLTVTSAQKNPTAFYLCASSLGDPSGANVLTFGAGSRLTVL.

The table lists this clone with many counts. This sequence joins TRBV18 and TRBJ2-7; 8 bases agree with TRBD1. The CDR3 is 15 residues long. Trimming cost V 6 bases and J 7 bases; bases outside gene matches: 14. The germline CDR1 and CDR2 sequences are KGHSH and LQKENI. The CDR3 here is CASSLTGGKAEEQYV. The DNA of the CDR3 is TGTGCCAGCTCCCTAACAGGGGGAAAGGCGGAAGAGCAGTACGTC.

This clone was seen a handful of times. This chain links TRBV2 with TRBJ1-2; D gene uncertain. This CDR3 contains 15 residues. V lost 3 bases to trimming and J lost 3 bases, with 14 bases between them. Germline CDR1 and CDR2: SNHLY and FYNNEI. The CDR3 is CASSDLAEADYGYTF. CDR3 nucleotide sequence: TGTGCCAGCAGTGATTTGGCAGAAGCGGACTATGGCTACACCTTC.

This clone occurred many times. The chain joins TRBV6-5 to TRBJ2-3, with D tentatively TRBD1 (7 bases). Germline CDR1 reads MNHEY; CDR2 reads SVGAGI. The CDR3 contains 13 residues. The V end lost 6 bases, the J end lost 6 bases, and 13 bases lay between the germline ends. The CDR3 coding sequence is TGTGCCAGCAGCCCCAGGGGGGTGGATACGCAGTATTTT. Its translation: CASSPRGVDTQYF.

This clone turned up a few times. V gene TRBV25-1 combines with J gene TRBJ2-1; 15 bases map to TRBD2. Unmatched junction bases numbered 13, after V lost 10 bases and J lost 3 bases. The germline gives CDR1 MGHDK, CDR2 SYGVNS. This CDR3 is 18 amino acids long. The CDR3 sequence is CATQGTSGGMGGYNEQFF. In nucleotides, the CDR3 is TGTGCCACCCAGGGGACTAGCGGGGGGATGGGAGGCTACAATGAGCAGTTCTTC.